This T cell receptor beta chain was identified during a study of T cell responses to AZD1222 COVID-19 vaccine. Study results and limitations: The repertoires were collected only after the peak T cell response.

Profiled with immunoSEQ multiplex PCR; TCRdb holds only in-frame clones, not every one. The sample carries approximately 120,000 clones, 70% to 90% recorded once. The germline gives CDR1 LNHDA, CDR2 SQIVND (reference sequence). The V gene end was trimmed by 6 bases and the J gene end by 4 bases; junction bases not matched to a gene: 4. There are 14 residues in the CDR3. On this clone: Its antigen is not known.

The source material was peripheral blood, sampled on day 0 of AZD1222 vaccination. This chain links TRBV19 with TRBJ1-2, with 11 bases lining up with TRBD1. This TCR was recovered from an adult in good health. Here the CDR3 reads CASRRDRGAYGYTF. CDR3 in DNA: TGTGCCAGTAGAAGGGACAGGGGGGCCTATGGCTACACCTTC.